The clone carrying this T cell receptor beta chain was seen only a few times. What it binds is not known. The data belong to a study of beta chain features in type 1 diabetes. Reverse transcription of all isolated RNA meant that expressed TCRB transcripts were sequenced. Sequenced by immunoSEQ multiplex PCR; TCRdb stores in-frame clones only, minus some. The sample has 600,000 to 700,000 clones, around 12% seen once; the top ten hold more than 0.1%. Trimming took off 5 bases at V and 3 bases at J, with 14 bases between the two ends. CDR1 is MNHEY and CDR2 is SVGAGI in the germline V gene. The CDR3 is 15 residues long. General study points: In all four CD4+ subsets, TCRB CDR3 length was significantly, moderately reduced in type 1 diabetes. In patients and controls equally, PCR might favor templates that are shorter. A closer apparent resemblance between naive, central memory and Treg TCRB repertoires was seen in patients than in healthy donors.

CD4+ cells of the naive, central memory, regulatory and stem cell-like memory types were sorted via CD45RO/CCR7/CD25/CD127/CD95/CD27. Populations obtained by sorting all exceeded 98% purity. The sample comprised naive CD4+ T cells from blood. The source is a man younger than 40 with type 1 diabetes. The gene calls are TRBV6-5 and TRBJ1-5; D is possibly TRBD1 (5 bases). The CDR3 protein is CASSGLQGSNQPQHF. The CDR3 DNA is TGTGCCAGCAGTGGCCTTCAGGGTTCCAATCAGCCCCAGCATTTT.